This is a list of T cell receptor beta chains from one sample in a study of cytomegalovirus exposure and HLA in healthy donors. Some clones are missing from TCRdb's copy, which holds only in-frame ones; the method was immunoSEQ multiplex PCR. The table has tens of thousands of clones, approximately 75% seen once. The sequenced material came from PBMCs. These receptor sequences come from a woman between 40 and 55 years old in good health and CMV-seropositive. CDR3s include the opening cysteine and the closing phenylalanine or tryptophan. A D gene is named only where the DNA matches it firmly. Where a row states a size, it is once, few, many or the class of an expanded clone; other rows omit it.

TRBJ2-7	TRBV18	TRBD1	.	CASSQGATYEQYF	TGTGCCAGCTCACAGGGGGCTACCTACGAGCAGTACTTC
TRBJ2-7	TRBV29-1	TRBD1	.	CSVEGQGIDEQYF	TGCAGCGTTGAGGGACAGGGAATCGACGAGCAGTACTTC
TRBJ2-2	TRBV7-2	TRBD1	.	CASTADRGSVGELFF	TGTGCCAGCACCGCCGACAGGGGGTCCGTCGGGGAGCTGTTTTTT
TRBJ2-1	TRBV5-1	.	.	CASSLDRGNEQFF	TGCGCCAGCAGCTTGGATCGGGGCAATGAGCAGTTCTTC
TRBJ2-5	TRBV4-1	.	.	CASSLGVQETQYF	TGCGCCAGCAGCCTCGGGGTTCAAGAGACCCAGTACTTC
TRBJ2-3	TRBV9	.	once	CASSVAGLGEDTQYF	TGTGCCAGCAGCGTAGCGGGACTGGGAGAAGATACGCAGTATTTT
TRBJ2-2	TRBV7-9	.	.	CASREAGNTGELFF	TGTGCCAGCAGGGAGGCGGGGAACACCGGGGAGCTGTTTTTT
TRBJ2-2	TRBV15	TRBD1	.	CATSRDMQGASGELFF	TGTGCCACCAGCAGAGATATGCAGGGGGCGTCCGGGGAGCTGTTTTTT
TRBJ1-4	TRBV7-9	.	.	CASSLRRGATNEKLFF	TGTGCCAGCAGCCTAAGACGGGGGGCAACTAATGAAAAACTGTTTTTT
TRBJ2-4	TRBV15	.	.	CATSRGLTEPPHIQYF	TGTGCCACCAGCAGAGGGCTGACAGAACCTCCTCACATTCAGTACTTC
TRBJ1-6	TRBV5-6	TRBD1	.	CASSFDREASPLHF	TGTGCCAGCAGCTTTGACAGGGAGGCTTCACCCCTCCACTTT
TRBJ2-3	TRBV15	.	few	CATSRDLGGHTDTQYF	TGTGCCACCAGCAGAGATTTGGGGGGGCACACAGATACGCAGTATTTT
TRBJ2-2	TRBV9	TRBD1	once	CASSVRTGGSPGELFF	TGTGCCAGCAGCGTAAGGACAGGGGGATCCCCCGGGGAGCTGTTTTTT
TRBJ2-5	TRBV9	TRBD2	.	CASSALAGAQETQYF	TGTGCCAGCAGCGCTCTAGCGGGGGCTCAAGAGACCCAGTACTTC
TRBJ1-1	TRBV30	TRBD1	.	CAWSQRDRVNTEAFF	TGTGCCTGGAGTCAAAGGGACAGGGTGAACACTGAAGCTTTCTTT
TRBJ1-5	TRBV6-1	TRBD1	.	CASRTGELHQPQHF	TGTGCCAGCAGGACAGGGGAGTTACATCAGCCCCAGCATTTT
TRBJ2-3	TRBV4-2	TRBD2	.	CASSQIGLAGDTASTDTQYF	TGTGCCAGCAGCCAAATAGGACTAGCGGGGGACACCGCTAGCACAGATACGCAGTATTTT
TRBJ2-6	TRBV11-3	.	few	CASSQDLTGANVLTF	TGTGCCAGCAGCCAAGATCTAACCGGGGCCAACGTCCTGACTTTC
TRBJ1-3	TRBV5-6	.	.	CASSLPGGPSSGNTIYF	TGTGCCAGCAGCCTCCCGGGTGGCCCGAGCTCTGGAAACACCATATATTTT
TRBJ1-6	TRBV2	.	few	CASSEGPGYNSPLHF	TGTGCCAGCAGTGAGGGGCCAGGGTATAATTCACCCCTCCACTTT
TRBJ1-2	TRBV5-1	.	.	CASSLAQGPYGYTF	TGCGCCAGCAGCTTGGCTCAGGGGCCCTATGGCTACACCTTC
TRBJ2-1	TRBV5-1	TRBD2	.	CASSLYSGGYNEQFF	TGCGCCAGCAGCTTGTATAGCGGGGGGTACAATGAGCAGTTCTTC
TRBJ2-3	TRBV6-4	TRBD2	.	CASSASSGGATDTQYF	TGTGCCAGCAGTGCTTCTAGCGGGGGGGCCACAGATACGCAGTATTTT
TRBJ2-1	TRBV5-1	.	.	CASSLRQANNEQFF	TGCGCCAGCAGCTTGAGGCAGGCGAACAATGAGCAGTTCTTC
TRBJ1-1	TRBV5-1	TRBD1	.	CASSLTGDLNTEAFF	TGCGCCAGCAGCTTAACAGGGGATTTGAACACTGAAGCTTTCTTT